Here is one T cell receptor (beta chain) with its context. This entry belongs to a study of PD-1 blockade in classical Hodgkin lymphoma. Germline V lookup: CDR1 SGHNT, CDR2 YENEEA. The CDR3 contains 15 residues. The germline V and J ends were trimmed by 5 bases and 0 bases, with 10 bases remaining between them. Only in-frame clones appear in the TCRdb table, and some are missing; sequencing was by immunoSEQ multiplex PCR. The sample contains 20,000 to 25,000 clones, about 70% of which appear only once. Time point of the sample: cycle 4 day 1 (C4D1), after around six weeks of nivolumab. All the patients suffered relapse after autologous stem cell transplantation, and brentuximab vedotin exposure differed. Thawed PBMCs underwent magnetic negative selection to yield purified CD4+ T cells.

The sequencing here drew on CD4+ T cells from blood, taken before the fourth cycle of nivolumab. The clonotype originates from a human donor with classical Hodgkin lymphoma. The J gene is TRBJ2-2, the V gene TRBV11-3; the D is unclear. The CDR3 bases are TGTGCCAGCAGCAGATATCCCGCGAACACCGGGGAGCTGTTTTTT. This translates into CASSRYPANTGELFF.